This T cell receptor beta chain was captured by sequencing in a study of T-cell memory formation after mild COVID-19. There are many counts of this clonotype. What it binds is unknown. Overall study findings and caveats: Balance between CD4 and CD8 was seen in clones contracting day 15 to 85, and a CD4+ lean was seen in later expanders.

TCRdb redid the calling of the 5' RACE reads with MiXCR, one entry per CDR3 protein. The sample lists about 400,000 distinct CDR3 sequences, approximately 15% occurring once. This TCR was recovered from a man in his late teens or twenties who had mild COVID-19 (a few samples of this study predate the infection). Cell type and time point are not known. Material for sequencing was PBMCs or a T cell subset sorted from them (not recorded which).

For the CDR3, the DNA is TGTGCCAGCAGCTTAGTTGTTAGGAGCTCCTACAATGAGCAGTTCTTC. Protein product: CASSLVVRSSYNEQFF. J is TRBJ2-1 and V is TRBV7-9; no clear D. The CDR3 extends over 16 amino acids. Germline V CDR1 and CDR2: SEHNR, FQNEAQ (reference sequence). V lost 1 base to trimming and J lost 0 bases, with 10 bases between them.